Described below is a single T cell receptor beta chain sequence and its context. CDR3 length: 14 residues. Trimming pared 0 bases from V and 5 bases from J, leaving 8 bases between. The germline CDR1 and CDR2 sequences are LNHDA and SQIVND (reference sequence). Sequencing used immunoSEQ multiplex PCR; TCRdb keeps in-frame clones, though not all of them. Of about 130,000 clones detected, roughly 91% appear once; the ten largest clones hold 1.5% to 2%. These data come from a study of control samples from healthy donors and cancer patients. The specimen sequenced was PBMCs. V gene TRBV19 combines with J gene TRBJ1-5; weak D call: TRBD1 (6 bases). The sequence was obtained from a man aged 50-59 years with head and neck cancer. The CDR3 region has the DNA TGTGCCAGTAGTATAGACAGGGGCTATCAGCCCCAGCATTTT. It specifies CASSIDRGYQPQHF.